The T cell receptor beta chain under discussion was sequenced for a study of regulatory T cells in long-lasting Graves disease. Investigators prepared the TCR beta libraries by applying iRepertoire HTBI primers and Arm-PCR of CDR3 regions. Original analysis: Gene usage covered about 62 TRBV and around 15 TRBJ segments. TCRdb independently ran MiXCR on the multiplex PCR reads; one entry per CDR3 protein. The V and J calls reflect TCRdb's pipeline rather than the authors' work. The profile covers under 250,000 distinct CDR3 sequences, with over 20% appearing a single time and 14% taken by the ten largest. Germline V lookup: CDR1 SNHLY, CDR2 FYNNEI. The CDR3 loop spans 17 amino acids. Study-level results: Results may be inaccurate due to the small sample size. Segments TRBV28, TRBJ1-2 and TRBJ2-5 showed preferential usage in persistent disease.

Comments on this clonotype: The target antigen is unknown.

As for time point: newly diagnosed GD, antithyroid drugs for less than 3 months. Extracted RNA from PBMCs served as the source of the TCR library. The receptor's source is a female donor with Graves disease. V is TRBV2 and J is TRBJ2-5, with 13 bases that match TRBD2. The J call may be wrong; the DNA end is better matched by TRBJ2-1. The input for sequencing was peripheral blood mononuclear cells (PBMCs), taken at new diagnosis, from a patient treated with antithyroid drugs. Written as DNA, the CDR3 is TGTGCCAGCAGTGAAACGCCGGGACTAGCGGGGCCAAATGAGCAGTTCTTC. Translation: CASSETPGLAGPNEQFF.